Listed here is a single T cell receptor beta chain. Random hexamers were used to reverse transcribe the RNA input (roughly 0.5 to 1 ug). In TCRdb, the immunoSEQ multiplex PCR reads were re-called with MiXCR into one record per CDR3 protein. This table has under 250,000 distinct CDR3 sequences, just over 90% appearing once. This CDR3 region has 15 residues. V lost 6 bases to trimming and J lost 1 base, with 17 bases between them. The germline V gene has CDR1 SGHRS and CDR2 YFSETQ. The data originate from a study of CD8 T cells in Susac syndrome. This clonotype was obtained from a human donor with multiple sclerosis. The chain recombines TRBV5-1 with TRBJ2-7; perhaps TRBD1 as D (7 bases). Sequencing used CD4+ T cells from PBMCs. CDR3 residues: CASTPRAGGSYEQYF. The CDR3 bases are TGCGCCAGCACCCCAAGGGCAGGGGGGTCCTACGAGCAGTACTTC. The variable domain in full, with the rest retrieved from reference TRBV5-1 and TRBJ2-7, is KAGVTQTPRYLIKTRGQQVTLSCSPISGHRSVSWYQQTPGQGLQFLFEYFSETQRNKGNFPGRFSGRQFSNSRSEMNVSTLELGDSALYLCASTPRAGGSYEQYFGPGTRLTVT.